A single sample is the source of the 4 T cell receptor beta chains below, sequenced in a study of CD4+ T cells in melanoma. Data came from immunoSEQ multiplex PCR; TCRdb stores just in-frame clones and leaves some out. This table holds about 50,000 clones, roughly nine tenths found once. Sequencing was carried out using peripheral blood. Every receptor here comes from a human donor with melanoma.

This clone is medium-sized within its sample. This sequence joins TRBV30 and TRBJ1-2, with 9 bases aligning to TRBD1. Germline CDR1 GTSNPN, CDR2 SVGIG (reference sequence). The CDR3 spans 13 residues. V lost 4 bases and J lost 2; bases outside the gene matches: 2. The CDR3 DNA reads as TGTGCCTGGATCGGACAGGGGAACTATGGCTACACCTTC. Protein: CAWIGQGNYGYTF.

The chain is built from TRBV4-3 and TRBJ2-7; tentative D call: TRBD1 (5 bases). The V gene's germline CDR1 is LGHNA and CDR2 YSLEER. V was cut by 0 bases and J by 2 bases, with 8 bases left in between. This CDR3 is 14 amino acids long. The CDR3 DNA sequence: TGCGCCAGCAGCCAAGATAGGGGCGCCTACGAGCAGTACTTC. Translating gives CASSQDRGAYEQYF.

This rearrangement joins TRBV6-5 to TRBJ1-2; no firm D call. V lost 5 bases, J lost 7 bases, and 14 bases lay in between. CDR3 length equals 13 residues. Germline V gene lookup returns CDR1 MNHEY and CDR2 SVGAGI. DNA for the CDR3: TGTGCCAGCAGTACCGGGAATTCTCGTGGCTACACCTTC. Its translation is CASSTGNSRGYTF.

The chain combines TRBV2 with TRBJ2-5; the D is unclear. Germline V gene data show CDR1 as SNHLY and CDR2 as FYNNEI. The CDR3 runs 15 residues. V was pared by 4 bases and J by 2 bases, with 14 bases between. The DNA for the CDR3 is TGTGCCAGCAGTGGGCCCCTTGGGCGGCAAGAGACCCAGTACTTC. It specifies CASSGPLGRQETQYF.